Following are 32 T cell receptor beta chains from one sample sequenced in a study of PD-L1 blockade in urothelial cancer. Time point specified: peripheral blood 6 weeks after treatment start. Clones were sequenced by immunoSEQ multiplex PCR, and TCRdb holds only the in-frame ones, with some missing. The sample contains fewer than 50,000 clones, roughly nine tenths of which appear only once. The material was PBMCs, obtained around atezolizumab (anti-PD-L1) treatment. These receptors all come from a man between 65 and 85 years old with urothelial cancer.

This chain uses TRBV6-1 with TRBJ1-5; D is uncertain. V dropped 7 bases and J dropped 4 bases, with 17 bases sitting between them. CDR3 length: 15 amino acids. Germline assignment: CDR1 MNHNS and CDR2 SASEGT. The CDR3 DNA follows: TGTGCCAGCACCTCGTCTCCAGGCAATAATCAGCCCCAGCATTTT. Translating gives CASTSSPGNNQPQHF.

The J gene is TRBJ2-5, the V gene TRBV10-3, with 10 bases that match TRBD2. The CDR3 runs 16 residues. Unmatched junction bases numbered 10, after V lost 6 bases and J lost 3 bases. CDR1 and CDR2 (germline): ENHRY, SYGVKD. The CDR3 bases are TGTGCCATCAGGTTAGGAGCGGGAGGGCCAGAAGAGACCCAGTACTTC. This gives the protein CAIRLGAGGPEETQYF.

The chain employs TRBV7-9 and TRBJ2-7; 14 nucleotides line up with TRBD2. Trimming at V came to 4 bases and at J to 4 bases, leaving 6 bases not matched to a gene. This CDR3 has 16 amino acids. Germline V gene data show CDR1 as SEHNR and CDR2 as FQNEAQ (reference sequence). The CDR3 sequence is CASSYGLAGGYYEQYF. The CDR3 DNA is TGTGCCAGCAGCTATGGACTAGCGGGAGGCTATTACGAGCAGTACTTC. The variable domain in full, completed from reference TRBV7-9 and TRBJ2-7, reads DTGVSQNPRHKITKRGQNVTFRCDPISEHNRLYWYRQTLGQGPEFLTYFQNEAQLEKSRLLSDRFSAERPKGSFSTLEIQRTEQGDSAMYLCASSYGLAGGYYEQYFGPGTRLTVT.

The chain is built from TRBV5-6 and TRBJ2-1; TRBD1 agrees at 8 bases. J gave up 9 bases and V 4 bases, and 6 bases lay outside the gene matches. The CDR3 is made up of 13 amino acids. Germline CDR1 reads SGHDT; CDR2 reads YYEEEE. The CDR3 bases are TGTGCCAGCAGCCTGGGACAGGCAATTGAGCAGTTCTTC. Translated, it gives CASSLGQAIEQFF.

The V and J genes are TRBV19 and TRBJ1-4; no clear D. V was cut by 1 base and J by 0 bases, with 6 bases left in between. The CDR3 runs to 15 residues. Looked up from germline, CDR1 is LNHDA and CDR2 is SQIVND (reference sequence). The CDR3: CASSIVTATNEKLFF. The CDR3 bases are TGTGCCAGTAGTATAGTGACTGCAACTAATGAAAAACTGTTTTTT.

The chain employs TRBV27 and TRBJ2-7; 11 bases line up with TRBD2. The V gene end was trimmed by 6 bases and the J gene end by 6 bases; junction bases not matched to a gene: 4. This CDR3 comprises 13 residues. Germline loops: CDR1 MNHEY, CDR2 SMNVEV (reference sequence). The CDR3 is CASSPLAGGEQYF. The CDR3 DNA reads TGTGCCAGCAGCCCCCTAGCGGGAGGCGAGCAGTACTTC.

Here the CDR3 DNA reads TGTGCCAGCAGTGACGGACTAGCGGGAAATGAGCAGTTCTTC. The encoded protein is CASSDGLAGNEQFF. The chain links TRBV6-4 to TRBJ2-1; the match to TRBD2 covers 12 bases. The V segment lost 2 bases and the J segment 7 bases; nucleotides outside the gene matches: 0. The germline CDR1 and CDR2 sequences are MRHNA and SNTAGT. This CDR3 comprises 14 residues.

The chain couples TRBV9 to TRBJ2-6, with D possibly TRBD2 on 6 matching bases. The germline gives CDR1 SGDLS, CDR2 YYNGEE. The CDR3 length is 18 residues. V shed 4 bases and J shed 1 base, with 18 bases lying between them. The CDR3 DNA reads as TGTGCCAGCAGCCCCAGGTCCGGGAGCCGGTCTGGGGCCAACGTCCTGACTTTC. This encodes CASSPRSGSRSGANVLTF.

The rearrangement uses TRBV7-2 and TRBJ2-7, with 12 bases identical to TRBD2. This CDR3 contains 17 residues. After removal of 1 base from V and 5 bases from J, the junction contained 9 bases not matched to a gene. CDR1 and CDR2 from the germline V gene are SGHTA and FQGNSA. The CDR3 DNA reads as TGTGCCAGCAGCTTAGAGGCCCTAGCGGGAGGGAAGAACGAGCAGTACTTC. Amino acids: CASSLEALAGGKNEQYF.

V and J are TRBV5-1 and TRBJ2-7; 8 bases match TRBD1. The V gene end was trimmed by 4 bases and the J gene end by 6 bases; junction bases not matched to a gene: 6. The germline CDR1 and CDR2 sequences are SGHRS and YFSETQ. The CDR3 is 13 amino acids. CDR3 residues: CASSPQGAGEQYF. The DNA of the CDR3 is TGCGCCAGCAGCCCGCAGGGGGCGGGCGAGCAGTACTTC.

The rearrangement links TRBV7-3 to TRBJ2-2; possibly TRBD1 for D (5 bases). CDR3 length: 12 residues. Trimming shortened V by 5 bases and J by 5 bases, and 6 bases separated the two germline ends. In germline, CDR1 is SGHTA, CDR2 FQGTGA. CDR3 DNA sequence: TGTGCCAGCAGCCGACAGACCGGGGAGCTGTTTTTT. Translation gives CASSRQTGELFF.

The V and J genes are TRBV5-6 and TRBJ2-7, with 7 bases matching TRBD2. Per germline, CDR1 SGHDT and CDR2 YYEEEE. The V and J ends lost 4 bases and 2 bases, in that order; junction bases with no gene match: 6. The CDR3 covers 14 residues. CDR3 protein: CASSPGDYPYEQYF. DNA for the CDR3: TGTGCCAGCAGCCCCGGGGACTACCCCTACGAGCAGTACTTC.

The V and J genes are TRBV7-8 and TRBJ2-3, with 7 bases fitting TRBD1. Per germline, CDR1 SGHVS and CDR2 FQNEAQ. Trimming removed 5 bases from V and 5 bases from J; junction bases left unmatched: 13. The CDR3 extends over 16 amino acids. CDR3 sequence reads: CASSTRAGGEIDTQYF. In DNA, the CDR3 is TGTGCCAGCAGCACCCGGGCAGGGGGAGAGATAGATACGCAGTATTTT.

The table lists this clone with a count of one. V and J are TRBV7-8 and TRBJ2-7, with unresolved D. Germline V CDR1 and CDR2: SGHVS, FQNEAQ. This CDR3 has 13 residues. Trimming stripped 5 bases from V and 2 bases from J, with 10 bases between. The CDR3 region has the DNA TGTGCCAGCAGCACCTTCCAGGCCTACGAGCAGTACTTC. It is translated as CASSTFQAYEQYF.

This CDR3 is CASSQVGLAGGHTGELFF. DNA for the CDR3: TGTGCCAGCAGCCAAGTCGGACTAGCGGGAGGACACACCGGGGAGCTGTTTTTT. The genes are TRBV4-2 and TRBJ2-2; TRBD2 matches at 14 bases. Per germline, CDR1 LGHNA and CDR2 YNFKEQ. This CDR3 has 18 residues. V was pared by 1 base and J by 3 bases, with 4 bases of the junction left unmatched.

The chain has TRBV28 and TRBJ2-3; 12 positions match TRBD2. The V and J ends lost 7 bases and 0 bases, in that order; junction bases with no gene match: 5. The germline V gene has CDR1 MDHEN and CDR2 SYDVKM. This CDR3 has 16 residues. CDR3: CASTRTSGISTDTQYF. In DNA form, the CDR3 reads TGTGCCAGCACTCGGACTAGCGGGATCAGCACAGATACGCAGTATTTT. Looking up the rest from reference TRBV28 and TRBJ2-3 gives the full variable domain: DVKVTQSSRYLVKRTGEKVFLECVQDMDHENMFWYRQDPGLGLRLIYFSYDVKMKEKGDIPEGYSVSREKKERFSLILESASTNQTSMYLCASTRTSGISTDTQYFGPGTRLTVL.

This sequence joins TRBV5-1 and TRBJ1-1; 7 bases are a match to TRBD1. Germline V gives CDR1 SGHRS, CDR2 YFSETQ. This CDR3 comprises 14 residues. The V gene end was trimmed by 5 bases and the J gene end by 5 bases; junction bases not matched to a gene: 9. CDR3 nucleotide sequence: TGCGCCAGCAGAGACAGACAGGGCAGGACTGAAGCTTTCTTT. Protein product: CASRDRQGRTEAFF.

This clone is a singleton in its sample. This rearrangement joins TRBV6-5 to TRBJ2-3; 7 nucleotides agree with TRBD2. Per germline, CDR1 MNHEY and CDR2 SVGAGI. After removal of 6 bases from V and 2 bases from J, the junction contained 8 bases not matched to a gene. The CDR3 totals 15 residues. CDR3 DNA: TGTGCCAGCAGGGAGGGAGGGTCTGCCACAGATACGCAGTATTTT. Residues: CASREGGSATDTQYF.

J is TRBJ1-5 and V is TRBV11-2; D may be TRBD1 (6 bases). The germline V and J ends were trimmed by 5 bases and 4 bases, with 15 bases remaining between them. The CDR3 runs 15 residues. Per germline, CDR1 SGHAT and CDR2 FQNNGV. The CDR3 here is CASSKYRDPNQPQHF. The CDR3 DNA reads TGTGCCAGCAGCAAGTACAGGGACCCTAATCAGCCCCAGCATTTT.

The V and J genes are TRBV7-8 and TRBJ1-2; 7 bases are a match to TRBD1. The CDR3 covers 14 residues. Germline loops: CDR1 SGHVS, CDR2 FQNEAQ. With 4 bases clipped from V and 4 bases from J, the junction kept 6 bases outside the gene matches. CDR3 sequence: CASSSHRQGYGYTF. CDR3 sequence (DNA): TGTGCCAGCAGCTCACATCGACAGGGCTATGGCTACACCTTC.

The rearrangement links TRBV28 to TRBJ2-7, with D perhaps TRBD2 (6 bases). V lost 6 bases and J lost 4, with 19 bases in between. There are 15 residues in the CDR3. Germline CDR1 MDHEN, CDR2 SYDVKM. In nucleotides, the CDR3 is TGTGCCAGCAGCAGTACCCAGGCAGGGAGGTACGAGCAGTACTTC. Translated: CASSSTQAGRYEQYF.

The CDR3 loop reads CASSFVTAPGGYGYTF. The DNA of the CDR3 is TGTGCCAGCAGCTTTGTTACAGCCCCTGGAGGCTATGGCTACACCTTC. This chain links TRBV5-6 with TRBJ1-2; D is undetermined. The CDR3 runs 16 residues. Germline CDR1 and CDR2: SGHDT and YYEEEE. Trimming left V 2 bases short and J 4 bases short, with 18 bases between.

The rearrangement joins TRBV7-8 to TRBJ2-2, with 11 nucleotides matching TRBD2. The CDR3 extends over 16 amino acids. Trimming cost V 7 bases and J 6 bases; bases outside gene matches: 10. The germline V gene has CDR1 SGHVS and CDR2 FQNEAQ. The CDR3 sequence: CASNRRASGRSGELFF. The CDR3 coding sequence is TGTGCCAGCAACCGACGGGCTAGCGGGAGGTCCGGGGAGCTGTTTTTT.

The V call is TRBV4-2, the J call TRBJ2-1; perhaps TRBD2 as D (5 bases). V lost 0 bases and J lost 4, with 16 bases in between. This CDR3 is 17 amino acids long. Germline V CDR1 and CDR2: LGHNA, YNFKEQ. Here the CDR3 DNA reads TGTGCCAGCAGCCAAGATCCGGACTCCCAGCCATACAATGAGCAGTTCTTC. It specifies CASSQDPDSQPYNEQFF.

The gene calls are TRBV6-5 and TRBJ2-7, with 8 bases aligning to TRBD1. J lost 0 bases, V lost 5 bases, and 6 bases had no gene match. Germline CDR1 is MNHEY and CDR2 is SVGAGI. The CDR3 is 15 residues long. The CDR3 coding sequence is TGTGCCAGCAGTAGAGACAGGGGTAGCTCCTACGAGCAGTACTTC. It yields the protein CASSRDRGSSYEQYF.

The chain links TRBV11-1 to TRBJ1-1; weak D call: TRBD1 (6 bases). The germline gives CDR1 SGHAT, CDR2 FQDESV (reference sequence). The V and J ends lost 5 bases and 1 base respectively, with 14 bases between them. The CDR3 covers 15 residues. CDR3 protein: CASSHARGANTEAFF. The CDR3 DNA reads as TGTGCCAGCAGCCACGCCCGGGGGGCGAACACTGAAGCTTTCTTT.

The rearrangement joins TRBV27 to TRBJ2-5; TRBD2 agrees at 12 bases. This CDR3 spans 17 amino acids. Germline trimming cut 3 bases from V and 0 bases from J; bases unmatched to any gene: 5. CDR1 is MNHEY and CDR2 is SMNVEV in the germline V gene (reference sequence). CDR3 DNA sequence: TGTGCCAGCAGTTTCTCTAGCGGGAGGGCTTACCAAGAGACCCAGTACTTC. Amino acid sequence: CASSFSSGRAYQETQYF.

The chain links TRBV6-6 to TRBJ2-2; the match to TRBD2 covers 7 bases. The CDR3 consists of 12 residues. The ends lost 7 bases at V and 6 bases at J; junction bases unmatched: 2. CDR1 and CDR2 (germline): MNHNY, SVGAGI (reference sequence). CDR3 residues: CASTRGSGELFF. The DNA for the CDR3 is TGTGCCAGCACGCGGGGGTCCGGGGAGCTGTTTTTT.

The chain joins TRBV10-3 to TRBJ2-1; a possible D gene is TRBD2 (6 bases). Trimming shortened V by 0 bases and J by 6 bases, and 9 bases separated the two germline ends. CDR1 is ENHRY and CDR2 is SYGVKD in the germline V gene. The CDR3 is made up of 14 amino acids. CDR3 sequence reads: CAISESRGLNEQFF. CDR3 DNA sequence: TGTGCCATCAGTGAGTCACGGGGACTCAATGAGCAGTTCTTC.

The rearrangement joins TRBV29-1 to TRBJ1-3; tentative D call: TRBD1 (6 bases). Germline V gives CDR1 SQVTM, CDR2 ANQGSEA. The CDR3 consists of 13 residues. Between the trimmed V and J ends, which lost 8 bases and 3 bases, there was a span of 14 bases. The CDR3 protein is CSFAWGLGNTIYF. DNA of the CDR3: TGCAGCTTTGCTTGGGGGCTTGGAAACACCATATATTTT. The full variable domain, completed using reference TRBV29-1 and TRBJ1-3, is SAVISQKPSRDICQRGTSLTIQCQVDSQVTMMFWYRQQPGQSLTLIATANQGSEATYESGFVIDKFPISRPNLTFSTLTVSNMSPEDSSIYLCSFAWGLGNTIYFGEGSWLTVV.

This clone was found once. The chain uses TRBV25-1 and TRBJ2-7; D unresolved. Per the germline V gene, CDR1 is MGHDK and CDR2 is SYGVNS. Between the trimmed V and J ends, which lost 1 base and 0 bases, there was a span of 10 bases. The CDR3 is 15 residues long. Written as DNA, the CDR3 is TGTGCCAGCAGTGAATCGGGTTCCGGCTCCTACGAGCAGTACTTC. Translated, it gives CASSESGSGSYEQYF.

This clone was detected only once. V gene TRBV29-1 combines with J gene TRBJ1-1; TRBD1 might be the D (6 bases). Trimming cost V 0 bases and J 9 bases, with 11 bases left between them. The length of the CDR3 is 12 residues. CDR1 is SQVTM, CDR2 ANQGSEA, per germline. The CDR3 DNA reads TGCAGCGTTGAAGATCAGGGACAAAAAGCTTTCTTT. Translating gives CSVEDQGQKAFF.